A single T cell receptor beta chain is shown here with its context. No antigen is known for it. The final CDR3 position lacks the conserved phenylalanine or tryptophan, pointing to a likely read error. The data stem from a study of cytomegalovirus exposure and HLA in healthy donors. The study's findings and limits: The study carried out a later analysis of TCR beta sequences. It associated about 15,000 of them with specific HLA alleles at a false discovery rate of 0.05. Follow-up analysis seemed to connect common viral pathogens with several of the most significant clusters identified. Reportedly, TCR beta sequences accurately predicted HLA-A and HLA-B alleles in most subjects.

PCR employed 60 Vbeta and 13 Jbeta primers. Some clones are missing from TCRdb's copy, which holds only in-frame ones; the method was immunoSEQ multiplex PCR. This sample has about 160,000 clones; 80% to 90% occur once, and the top ten carry around 7.7%. In nominal health when sampled, donors likely had unrecorded immune exposures nonetheless. V was clipped by 1 base and J by 0 bases, with 7 bases between them. Per germline, CDR1 SGHAT and CDR2 FQNNGV. This CDR3 region has 15 residues. This receptor was obtained from a woman in her 30s in good health and CMV-seropositive. The V gene is TRBV11-2, the J gene TRBJ2-4; D gene uncertain. The specimen sequenced was PBMCs. This chain's CDR3 is CASSLAFIAKNIQYL. As DNA, the CDR3 is TGTGCCAGCAGCTTAGCTTTTATAGCCAAAAACATTCAGTACCTC.